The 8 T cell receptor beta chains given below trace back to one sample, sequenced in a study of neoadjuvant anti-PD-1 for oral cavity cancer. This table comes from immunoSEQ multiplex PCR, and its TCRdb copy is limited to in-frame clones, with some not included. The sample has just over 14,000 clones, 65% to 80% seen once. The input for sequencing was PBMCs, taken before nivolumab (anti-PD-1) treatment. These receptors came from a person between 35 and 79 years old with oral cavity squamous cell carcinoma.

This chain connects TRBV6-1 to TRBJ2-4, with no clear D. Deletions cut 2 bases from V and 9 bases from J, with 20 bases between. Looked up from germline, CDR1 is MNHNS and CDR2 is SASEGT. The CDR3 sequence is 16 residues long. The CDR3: CASSETRWSLYSIQYF. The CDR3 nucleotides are TGTGCCAGCAGTGAAACGAGGTGGTCCTTATATAGCATTCAGTACTTC.

This chain's CDR3 is CASSRDSGFDEQYF. CDR3 in DNA: TGTGCCAGCAGCCGTGACAGCGGCTTCGACGAGCAGTACTTC. The J gene is TRBJ2-7, the V gene TRBV6-5; either TRBD1 or TRBD2 may fit D (5 bases each). CDR3 length equals 14 residues. V was clipped by 6 bases and J by 5 bases, with 17 bases between them. Germline V gives CDR1 MNHEY, CDR2 SVGAGI.

This chain's CDR3 is CASTNRGARDSYTF. As DNA, the CDR3 is TGTGCCAGCACCAACAGGGGCGCCAGGGATAGCTACACCTTC. The gene calls are TRBV27 and TRBJ1-2; 7 nucleotides line up with TRBD1. V gave up 7 bases and J gave up 9 bases; unmatched junction bases: 14. This CDR3 is 14 amino acids long. Germline V lookup: CDR1 MNHEY, CDR2 SMNVEV (reference sequence).

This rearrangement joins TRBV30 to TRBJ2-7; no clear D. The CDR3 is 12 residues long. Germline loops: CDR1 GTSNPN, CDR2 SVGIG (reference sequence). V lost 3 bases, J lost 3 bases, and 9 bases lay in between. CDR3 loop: CAWSQTVYEQYF. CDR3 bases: TGTGCCTGGAGCCAAACAGTCTACGAGCAGTACTTC.

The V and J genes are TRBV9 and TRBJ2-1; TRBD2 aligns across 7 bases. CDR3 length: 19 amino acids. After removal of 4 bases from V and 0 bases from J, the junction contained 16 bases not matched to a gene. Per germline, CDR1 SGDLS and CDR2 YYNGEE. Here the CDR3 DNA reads TGTGCCAGCAGCTTTTCAGCGGGGAGGATAAGGGGCTCCTACAATGAGCAGTTCTTC. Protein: CASSFSAGRIRGSYNEQFF.

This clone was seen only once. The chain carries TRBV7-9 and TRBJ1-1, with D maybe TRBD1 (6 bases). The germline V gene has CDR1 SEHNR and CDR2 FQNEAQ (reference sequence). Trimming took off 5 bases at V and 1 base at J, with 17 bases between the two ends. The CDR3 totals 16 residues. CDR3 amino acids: CASSSFAGAGNTEAFF. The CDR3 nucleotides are TGTGCCAGCAGCAGCTTCGCGGGGGCGGGGAACACTGAAGCTTTCTTT.

The CDR3 DNA reads as TGCAGCGTCGAGCCCACAGTTTGGGAGCAGTTCTTC. Translation gives CSVEPTVWEQFF. The V call is TRBV29-1, the J call TRBJ2-1; D is unclear. Trimming pared 6 bases from V and 10 bases from J, leaving 16 bases between. This CDR3 region has 12 residues. Germline V gene data show CDR1 as SQVTM and CDR2 as ANQGSEA.

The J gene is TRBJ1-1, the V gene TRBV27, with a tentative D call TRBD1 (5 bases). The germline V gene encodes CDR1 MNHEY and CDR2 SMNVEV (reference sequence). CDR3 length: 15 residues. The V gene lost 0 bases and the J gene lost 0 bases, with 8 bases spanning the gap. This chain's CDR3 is CASSLSGGLNTEAFF. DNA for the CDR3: TGTGCCAGCAGTTTATCGGGGGGACTGAACACTGAAGCTTTCTTT.